These T cell receptor beta chains were read from a single sample in a study of blood T cell repertoires in COVID-19. The table came from immunoSEQ multiplex PCR; TCRdb's copy has only in-frame clones and leaves some out. The sample holds fewer than 300,000 clones, about 85% seen once. The specimen sequenced was peripheral blood. Receptors were obtained from a human donor with COVID-19, enrolled during active disease. The donor label of this sample is uncertain. CDR3s include the opening cysteine and the closing phenylalanine or tryptophan. D genes are given only for firm matches. A row's size may be missing; if present it is once, few, many or a size class.

CDR3nt: TGCAGCGCCTCGGGACAGGGGAACACCGGGGAGCTGTTTTTT
CDR3aa: CSASGQGNTGELFF
d_gene: TRBD1
abundance: -
v_gene: TRBV29-1
j_gene: TRBJ2-2

CDR3nt: TGTGCCAGCAGTTACTCGATCTCAACGGGACAGGGCGATGAAAAACTGTTTTTT
CDR3aa: CASSYSISTGQGDEKLFF
d_gene: TRBD1
abundance: -
v_gene: TRBV6-2/TRBV6-3
j_gene: TRBJ1-4

CDR3nt: TGTGCCAGTACACAGGGTTCGACTGAAGCTTTCTTT
CDR3aa: CASTQGSTEAFF
d_gene: -
abundance: -
v_gene: TRBV19
j_gene: TRBJ1-1

CDR3nt: TGTGCCAGCAGGGAGCGGACAGGCGACTTACTATTCTATGGCTACACCTTC
CDR3aa: CASRERTGDLLFYGYTF
d_gene: TRBD1
abundance: -
v_gene: TRBV28
j_gene: TRBJ1-2

CDR3nt: TGTGCCAGCAGCCCACTAAATATAGGTGACAGGGTCGGAAACACCATATATTTT
CDR3aa: CASSPLNIGDRVGNTIYF
d_gene: TRBD1
abundance: -
v_gene: TRBV7-2
j_gene: TRBJ1-3

CDR3nt: TGTGCCAGCAGCCCCACAGGGTCGGGCAATCAGCCCCAGCATTTT
CDR3aa: CASSPTGSGNQPQHF
d_gene: -
abundance: once
v_gene: TRBV5-6
j_gene: TRBJ1-5

CDR3nt: TGTGCCAGCAGCTTAGATTCGTCCCAGGGCTACGAGCAGTACTTC
CDR3aa: CASSLDSSQGYEQYF
d_gene: -
abundance: -
v_gene: TRBV11-2
j_gene: TRBJ2-7

CDR3nt: TGTGCCAGCACCCGGGACAGGAGGCAAGAGACCCAGTACTTC
CDR3aa: CASTRDRRQETQYF
d_gene: TRBD1
abundance: -
v_gene: TRBV2
j_gene: TRBJ2-5

CDR3nt: TGTGCCAGCAGCCAAGAGCTGGCGGGGATCCAAGAGACCCAGTACTTC
CDR3aa: CASSQELAGIQETQYF
d_gene: -
abundance: -
v_gene: TRBV3-1/TRBV3-2
j_gene: TRBJ2-5

CDR3nt: TGTGCCAGTAGTACCCGACAGGGGGCCATTCTTAATGAAAAACTGTTTTTT
CDR3aa: CASSTRQGAILNEKLFF
d_gene: TRBD1
abundance: once
v_gene: TRBV19
j_gene: TRBJ1-4

CDR3nt: TGTGCCAGTAGTGTTCGACAGGGGCCGGGGAATTCACCCCTCCACTTT
CDR3aa: CASSVRQGPGNSPLHF
d_gene: TRBD1
abundance: -
v_gene: TRBV19
j_gene: TRBJ1-6

CDR3nt: TGTGCCTGGAGTTACGTCGGACAGGGGAGAGCTTTCTTT
CDR3aa: CAWSYVGQGRAFF
d_gene: TRBD1
abundance: -
v_gene: TRBV30
j_gene: TRBJ1-1

CDR3nt: TGTGCCAGTAGTCCACGAAATCCCGCGCAGGCAGGGGGTTCACCCCTCCACTTT
CDR3aa: CASSPRNPAQAGGSPLHF
d_gene: TRBD1
abundance: -
v_gene: TRBV19
j_gene: TRBJ1-6

CDR3nt: TGTGCCAGCAGCTTCACCGGGACAGGGGGGACAGATACGCAGTATTTT
CDR3aa: CASSFTGTGGTDTQYF
d_gene: TRBD1
abundance: -
v_gene: TRBV7-3
j_gene: TRBJ2-3

CDR3nt: TGTGCCAGCAGCCTTATGAGAAACGAGCAGTACTTC
CDR3aa: CASSLMRNEQYF
d_gene: -
abundance: -
v_gene: TRBV11-2
j_gene: TRBJ2-7

CDR3nt: TGTGCCAGCAGTGACGGTCGTCTAGCGGGAAATTACAATGAGCAGTTCTTC
CDR3aa: CASSDGRLAGNYNEQFF
d_gene: TRBD2
abundance: once
v_gene: TRBV6-4
j_gene: TRBJ2-1

CDR3nt: TGTGCCAGCAGCTTATCCCCGGGCAGGGGGCTGACTGAAGCTTTCTTT
CDR3aa: CASSLSPGRGLTEAFF
d_gene: TRBD1
abundance: -
v_gene: TRBV7-2
j_gene: TRBJ1-1

CDR3nt: TGTGCCAGCAGCTTGGAGCTTACGCAGTATTTT
CDR3aa: CASSLELTQYF
d_gene: -
abundance: -
v_gene: TRBV5-4
j_gene: TRBJ2-3

CDR3nt: TGTGCCAGCCGGAGATACAATGAGCAGTTCTTC
CDR3aa: CASRRYNEQFF
d_gene: -
abundance: -
v_gene: TRBV5-6
j_gene: TRBJ2-1

CDR3nt: TGTGCCAGCAGCCCTGAACGGGATACCGAGCAGTACTTC
CDR3aa: CASSPERDTEQYF
d_gene: -
abundance: few
v_gene: TRBV11-3
j_gene: TRBJ2-7

CDR3nt: TGTGCCAGCAGTGCACCGGGACTCCGTTTTAGCTACACCTTC
CDR3aa: CASSAPGLRFSYTF
d_gene: -
abundance: -
v_gene: TRBV28
j_gene: TRBJ1-2

CDR3nt: TGCGCCAGCAGTGACGGAGCTTACAATCAGCCCCAGCATTTT
CDR3aa: CASSDGAYNQPQHF
d_gene: -
abundance: -
v_gene: TRBV10-1
j_gene: TRBJ1-5

CDR3nt: TGTGCCAGCAGTTTATCAGGGGGCTGGACCACTGAAGCTTTCTTT
CDR3aa: CASSLSGGWTTEAFF
d_gene: TRBD1
abundance: -
v_gene: TRBV27
j_gene: TRBJ1-1

CDR3nt: TGTGCCAGCAGTTTAACCGGGAATATAGCGGTTCAGCCCCAGCATTTT
CDR3aa: CASSLTGNIAVQPQHF
d_gene: -
abundance: -
v_gene: TRBV27
j_gene: TRBJ1-5

CDR3nt: TGTGCCAGCAGCTTGACCGGGACAGGGGCATTCTACGAGCAGTACTTC
CDR3aa: CASSLTGTGAFYEQYF
d_gene: TRBD1
abundance: -
v_gene: TRBV5-8
j_gene: TRBJ2-7

CDR3nt: TGCGCCAGCAGCCTCACTTGGGGACTAGCGGATTTTAGCACAGATACGCAGTATTTT
CDR3aa: CASSLTWGLADFSTDTQYF
d_gene: TRBD2
abundance: once
v_gene: TRBV4-3
j_gene: TRBJ2-3

CDR3nt: TGTGCCAGCAGTTTTACGGGGACAGGGGTCAATCAGCCCCAGCATTTT
CDR3aa: CASSFTGTGVNQPQHF
d_gene: TRBD1
abundance: -
v_gene: TRBV28
j_gene: TRBJ1-5

CDR3nt: TGTGCCAGCAGCGGATTATCTAGCGGGATATACCAAGAGACCCAGTACTTC
CDR3aa: CASSGLSSGIYQETQYF
d_gene: TRBD2
abundance: few
v_gene: TRBV9
j_gene: TRBJ2-5

CDR3nt: TGTGCCAGCAGCCATAAAGGACTAGCGGGAGGGTTTCACGGGCAGTACTTC
CDR3aa: CASSHKGLAGGFHGQYF
d_gene: TRBD2
abundance: -
v_gene: TRBV3-1/TRBV3-2
j_gene: TRBJ2-7

CDR3nt: TGTGCCAGTAGGGGGACAGGGGGATGGACTGAAGCTTTCTTT
CDR3aa: CASRGTGGWTEAFF
d_gene: TRBD1
abundance: -
v_gene: TRBV19
j_gene: TRBJ1-1

CDR3nt: TGTGCCTGGAGTCGAGGACTAGCGGGAGGGGCGTACAATGAGCAGTTCTTC
CDR3aa: CAWSRGLAGGAYNEQFF
d_gene: TRBD2
abundance: -
v_gene: TRBV30
j_gene: TRBJ2-1

CDR3nt: TGTGCCAGCAGCCTAGAGTCCATGACAGGGTATGGCTACACCTTC
CDR3aa: CASSLESMTGYGYTF
d_gene: TRBD1
abundance: -
v_gene: TRBV7-8
j_gene: TRBJ1-2

CDR3nt: TGTGCCTGGAGTTTGACTCCGACCTATAATTCACCCCTCCACTTT
CDR3aa: CAWSLTPTYNSPLHF
d_gene: -
abundance: -
v_gene: TRBV30
j_gene: TRBJ1-6

CDR3nt: TGTGCCAGTAGCCCCGGGACAGGGGCGACCGAAAAACTGTTTTTT
CDR3aa: CASSPGTGATEKLFF
d_gene: TRBD1
abundance: -
v_gene: TRBV19
j_gene: TRBJ1-4

CDR3nt: TGTGCCATCGGGACAGGCTATGGCTACACCTTC
CDR3aa: CAIGTGYGYTF
d_gene: TRBD1
abundance: -
v_gene: TRBV28
j_gene: TRBJ1-2

CDR3nt: TGCAGCGTTGGCAAACAGGGGGCCTACGAGCAGTACTTC
CDR3aa: CSVGKQGAYEQYF
d_gene: TRBD1
abundance: once
v_gene: TRBV29-1
j_gene: TRBJ2-7

CDR3nt: TGTGCCAGCAGCCTTAGCGGGAGGGCCAGGACCGGGGAGCTGTTTTTT
CDR3aa: CASSLSGRARTGELFF
d_gene: TRBD2
abundance: -
v_gene: TRBV3-1/TRBV3-2
j_gene: TRBJ2-2

CDR3nt: TGCGCCAGCAGCTCCGTAGCGGGATCTGGTTATGAGCAGTTCTTC
CDR3aa: CASSSVAGSGYEQFF
d_gene: TRBD2
abundance: -
v_gene: TRBV5-1
j_gene: TRBJ2-1

CDR3nt: TGTGCTAGTGGACCACCCGAAGCACGGGGCTACACCTTC
CDR3aa: CASGPPEARGYTF
d_gene: -
abundance: -
v_gene: TRBV12-5
j_gene: TRBJ1-2

CDR3nt: TGTGCCAGTAGTATAAGCGGGAGCATCTACAATGAGCAGTTCTTC
CDR3aa: CASSISGSIYNEQFF
d_gene: TRBD2
abundance: -
v_gene: TRBV19
j_gene: TRBJ2-1

CDR3nt: TGTGCCAGCAGTTTTTCCGCGAACTATGGCTACACCTTC
CDR3aa: CASSFSANYGYTF
d_gene: -
abundance: -
v_gene: TRBV27
j_gene: TRBJ1-2

CDR3nt: TGTGCCAGCAGCTTAGGGGGACAGGGGTATTCACCCCTCCACTTT
CDR3aa: CASSLGGQGYSPLHF
d_gene: TRBD1
abundance: few
v_gene: TRBV5-6
j_gene: TRBJ1-6

CDR3nt: TGTGCCAGCAGTGGGCAAGCCAGGGCGGTCACCGGGGAGCTGTTTTTT
CDR3aa: CASSGQARAVTGELFF
d_gene: -
abundance: -
v_gene: TRBV6-1
j_gene: TRBJ2-2

CDR3nt: TGTGCCAGCAGCGTAGAGGTGACAGGGGTCTATGGCTACACCTTC
CDR3aa: CASSVEVTGVYGYTF
d_gene: TRBD1
abundance: -
v_gene: TRBV9
j_gene: TRBJ1-2

CDR3nt: TGCGCCAGCAGCCAGGGACAGGAGGTTGATCAGCCCCAGCATTTT
CDR3aa: CASSQGQEVDQPQHF
d_gene: TRBD1
abundance: -
v_gene: TRBV4-1
j_gene: TRBJ1-5

CDR3nt: TGCAGCGTTGTCCCCAATGAGGGAGAGACCCAGTACTTC
CDR3aa: CSVVPNEGETQYF
d_gene: -
abundance: -
v_gene: TRBV29-1
j_gene: TRBJ2-5

CDR3nt: TGTGCCAGCAGCGCAGGAACAGGTTCCCCTAGCACAGATACGCAGTATTTT
CDR3aa: CASSAGTGSPSTDTQYF
d_gene: -
abundance: -
v_gene: TRBV9
j_gene: TRBJ2-3

CDR3nt: TGTGCCAGCAGTCCCCAGACCGATCGGGGTGGCTACACCTTC
CDR3aa: CASSPQTDRGGYTF
d_gene: -
abundance: -
v_gene: TRBV27
j_gene: TRBJ1-2

CDR3nt: TGCGCCAGCAGCCAAGCAATAGCAGCAAACACCGGGGAGCTGTTTTTT
CDR3aa: CASSQAIAANTGELFF
d_gene: -
abundance: -
v_gene: TRBV4-1
j_gene: TRBJ2-2

CDR3nt: TGTGCCAGCATTGGGGCTATGAACACTGAAGCTTTCTTT
CDR3aa: CASIGAMNTEAFF
d_gene: -
abundance: -
v_gene: TRBV6-5
j_gene: TRBJ1-1

CDR3nt: TGTGCCAGCAGCGGGGATTTGGGGCAGTACTTC
CDR3aa: CASSGDLGQYF
d_gene: -
abundance: -
v_gene: TRBV12-3/TRBV12-4
j_gene: TRBJ2-7

CDR3nt: TGTGCCTTTCACCCCCAACTAGGGTCCTACAATGAGCAGTTCTTC
CDR3aa: CAFHPQLGSYNEQFF
d_gene: -
abundance: once
v_gene: TRBV5-4
j_gene: TRBJ2-1

CDR3nt: TGTGCCAGCAGCCTGGGACAGGGGGCTGGAGGGGAGCTGTTTTTT
CDR3aa: CASSLGQGAGGELFF
d_gene: TRBD1
abundance: -
v_gene: TRBV11-2
j_gene: TRBJ2-2

CDR3nt: TGTGCCAGCAGCTTAGGGGGTCAGGGTTGGAACCTTAATGGCTACACCTTC
CDR3aa: CASSLGGQGWNLNGYTF
d_gene: -
abundance: -
v_gene: TRBV7-2
j_gene: TRBJ1-2

CDR3nt: TGCGCCAGCAGCCAAGAGGGTCAGGGGTACAATCAGCCCCAGCATTTT
CDR3aa: CASSQEGQGYNQPQHF
d_gene: -
abundance: -
v_gene: TRBV4-1
j_gene: TRBJ1-5

CDR3nt: TGTGCCAGCAGTTTTACTAACACCGGGACAGGGTATTCACCCCTCCACTTT
CDR3aa: CASSFTNTGTGYSPLHF
d_gene: TRBD1
abundance: -
v_gene: TRBV28
j_gene: TRBJ1-6

CDR3nt: TGTGCCAGCTCACTGTCGCGGGAGGGATACAATGAGCAGTTCTTC
CDR3aa: CASSLSREGYNEQFF
d_gene: TRBD2
abundance: once
v_gene: TRBV18
j_gene: TRBJ2-1